This T cell receptor beta chain derives from a study of chemoradiotherapy in HPV16-positive cancers. Sequencing was performed with immunoSEQ multiplex PCR; in TCRdb, only in-frame clones are kept and a portion is missing. The profile covers about 11,000 clones, with 74% appearing a single time and around a third taken by the ten largest. Repeated repertoire sampling spanned the course of chemoradiotherapy. Germline assignment: CDR1 SGHRS and CDR2 YFSETQ. The CDR3 length is 15 residues. V lost 3 bases, J lost 7 bases, and 9 bases stayed unmatched. Study-wide findings and caveats: Only a couple of HPV16-positive patients supplied the functional HPV-specificity definition. In HPV16-positive patients, HPV-responsive T-cell expansion tracked better recurrence-free survival. During treatment, candidate HPV-specific clones and E7-related motifs expanded in tumor.

As for this clone: Antigen specificity is unknown.

Sampling took place from a patient who underwent chemoradiotherapy. The TCR sequence derives from a human donor with HPV-associated anogenital cancer. The chain joins TRBV5-1 to TRBJ2-2; the match to TRBD1 covers 7 bases. CDR3 DNA sequence: TGCGCCAGCAGCTCTACAGGGGCGGATGGCGGGGAGCTGTTTTTT. This gives the protein CASSSTGADGGELFF.